Following are 23 T cell receptor beta chains from one sample sequenced in a study of blood T cell repertoires in COVID-19. TCRdb's table, derived via immunoSEQ multiplex PCR, lists solely in-frame clones and lacks some. The sample shows fewer than 450,000 clones, 75% to 90% of them seen only once. Sequencing was carried out using peripheral blood. These receptors all stem from a woman between 45 and 65 years old with COVID-19, enrolled during active disease.

The rearrangement links TRBV6-5 to TRBJ1-1; TRBD1 agrees at 10 bases. Per the germline V gene, CDR1 is MNHEY and CDR2 is SVGAGI. J gave up 4 bases and V 6 bases, and 5 bases lay outside the gene matches. This CDR3 has 14 amino acids. In DNA form, the CDR3 reads TGTGCCAGCAGCCGGGACAGGGGTTTCACTGAAGCTTTCTTT. Encoded protein: CASSRDRGFTEAFF.

The chain is built from TRBV12-5 and TRBJ1-2, with a tentative D call TRBD1 (5 bases). The CDR3 covers 17 residues. Looked up from germline, CDR1 is LGHNT and CDR2 is FRNRAP. The V end lost 1 base, the J end lost 4 bases, and 19 bases lay between the germline ends. This chain's CDR3 is CASGLAHQGKPFYGYTF. CDR3 bases: TGTGCTAGTGGTTTGGCCCACCAGGGAAAGCCCTTCTATGGCTACACCTTC.

The CDR3, as DNA: TGTGCCAGCAGCCCGACTAGCGGGAGTACCGGGGAGCTGTTTTTT. This gives the protein CASSPTSGSTGELFF. The rearrangement joins TRBV3-1 (or the pseudogene TRBV3-2) to TRBJ2-2; TRBD2 agrees at 12 bases. Unmatched junction bases numbered 2, after V lost 4 bases and J lost 5 bases. CDR3 length equals 15 residues. Germline loops: CDR1 LGHDT, CDR2 YNNKEL (reference sequence).

This clone was seen a handful of times. The genes are TRBV30 and TRBJ1-5; 9 nucleotides match TRBD1. Germline trimming cut 3 bases from V and 4 bases from J; bases unmatched to any gene: 1. The CDR3 loop spans 13 amino acids. Germline V gene data show CDR1 as GTSNPN and CDR2 as SVGIG (reference sequence). The CDR3 loop is CAWRGTGNQPQHF. In DNA form, the CDR3 reads TGTGCCTGGAGAGGGACAGGGAATCAGCCCCAGCATTTT.

The rearrangement links TRBV2 to TRBJ1-5, with D perhaps matching TRBD1 (6 bases). Looked up from germline, CDR1 is SNHLY and CDR2 is FYNNEI. The CDR3 consists of 13 residues. V was trimmed by 6 bases and J by 7 bases, leaving 13 bases between them. The CDR3 region has the DNA TGTGCCAGCAGAGGACAGTATGTCCAGCCCCAGCATTTT. It is translated as CASRGQYVQPQHF. Full variable domain (missing parts from reference TRBV2 and TRBJ1-5): EPEVTQTPSHQVTQMGQEVILRCVPISNHLYFYWYRQILGQKVEFLVSFYNNEISEKSEIFDDQFSVERPDGSNFTLKIRSTKLEDSAMYFCASRGQYVQPQHFGDGTRLSIL.

The chain has TRBV2 and TRBJ2-1; 14 bases agree with TRBD2. The CDR3 extends over 18 amino acids. Germline assignment: CDR1 SNHLY and CDR2 FYNNEI. V was clipped by 4 bases and J by 6 bases; unmatched bases: 11. The chain's CDR3 is CASSGTPGLAGVGNEQFF. Written as DNA, the CDR3 is TGTGCCAGCAGTGGAACCCCGGGACTAGCGGGAGTGGGCAATGAGCAGTTCTTC. The whole variable domain, remainder taken from reference TRBV2 and TRBJ2-1, is EPEVTQTPSHQVTQMGQEVILRCVPISNHLYFYWYRQILGQKVEFLVSFYNNEISEKSEIFDDQFSVERPDGSNFTLKIRSTKLEDSAMYFCASSGTPGLAGVGNEQFFGPGTRLTVL.

The CDR3 nucleotides read TGCGCCAGCAGCTTATCTGGCAGCGGGAGACAGTACGAGCAGTACTTC. As protein: CASSLSGSGRQYEQYF. This chain joins TRBV5-1 and TRBJ2-7, with 8 bases identical to TRBD2. J was trimmed by 4 bases and V by 2 bases; bases with no gene match: 11. Germline loops: CDR1 SGHRS, CDR2 YFSETQ. This CDR3 region has 16 residues.

The rearrangement uses TRBV4-2 and TRBJ2-7, with 7 nucleotides matching TRBD2. Trimming removed 0 bases from V and 5 bases from J; junction bases left unmatched: 7. This CDR3 is 15 amino acids long. Germline values: CDR1 LGHNA, CDR2 YNFKEQ. The CDR3 sequence: CASSQEPRDYHEQYF. The CDR3 DNA is TGTGCCAGCAGCCAAGAACCCCGGGACTACCACGAGCAGTACTTC.

The chain recombines TRBV18 with TRBJ1-5; D is unresolved. V was pared by 4 bases and J by 5 bases, with 9 bases between. Germline V gene data show CDR1 as KGHSH and CDR2 as LQKENI. The CDR3 length is 13 residues. The CDR3 DNA is TGTGCCAGCTCACTAGGGAGGGATCAGCCCCAGCATTTT. It codes for CASSLGRDQPQHF.

The rearrangement joins TRBV4-2 to TRBJ2-1, with 7 bases identical to TRBD2. The length of the CDR3 is 18 residues. The V gene's germline CDR1 is LGHNA and CDR2 YNFKEQ. Trimming at V came to 0 bases and at J to 3 bases, leaving 11 bases not matched to a gene. The CDR3 is CASSQEKWAGEDYNEQFF. The DNA for the CDR3 is TGTGCCAGCAGCCAAGAAAAGTGGGCGGGAGAGGACTACAATGAGCAGTTCTTC.

This clone was recorded only once. The chain links TRBV10-3 to TRBJ2-7; TRBD1 aligns across 11 bases. Germline V lookup: CDR1 ENHRY, CDR2 SYGVKD. Trimming took 6 bases from V and 0 from J; bases not matched to a gene: 7. This CDR3 is 16 amino acids long. The CDR3 DNA reads TGTGCCATCAGACCTCGGACAGGGGGCAGCTCCTACGAGCAGTACTTC. Translation: CAIRPRTGGSSYEQYF.

This clone was recorded only once. The chain employs TRBV10-2 and TRBJ1-1, with 7 bases matching TRBD1. The CDR3 is made up of 15 amino acids. Germline lookup yields CDR1 WSHSY and CDR2 SAAADI. V was clipped by 6 bases and J by 1 base; unmatched bases: 8. CDR3 region: CASRNYGTANTEAFF. The DNA for the CDR3 is TGCGCCAGCAGAAACTACGGGACAGCGAACACTGAAGCTTTCTTT.

The chain carries TRBV2 and TRBJ1-6; D gene uncertain. The V and J ends lost 9 bases and 7 bases respectively, with 10 bases between them. This CDR3 has 12 residues. The germline gives CDR1 SNHLY, CDR2 FYNNEI. The CDR3 bases are TGTGCCAGGGGAGGCAGAAATTCACCCCTCCACTTT. This translates into CARGGRNSPLHF.

The genes are TRBV2 and TRBJ1-5; D perhaps matches TRBD1 (5 bases). This CDR3 is 15 amino acids long. Germline CDR1 is SNHLY and CDR2 is FYNNEI. V lost 2 bases, J lost 5 bases, and 13 bases lay in between. CDR3 protein: CASSETQGDYQPQHF. The CDR3 region has the DNA TGTGCCAGCAGTGAAACACAAGGGGATTATCAGCCCCAGCATTTT.

V is TRBV27 and J is TRBJ1-2, with 9 nucleotides matching TRBD1. The CDR3 sequence is 15 residues long. The germline V gene has CDR1 MNHEY and CDR2 SMNVEV (reference sequence). Unmatched junction bases numbered 10, after V lost 3 bases and J lost 8 bases. This CDR3 is CASSFSGTGRGGYTF. The DNA of the CDR3 is TGTGCCAGCAGTTTCTCAGGGACAGGGAGAGGCGGCTACACCTTC.

The chain couples TRBV2 to TRBJ2-7; 7 bases align to TRBD1. CDR1 is SNHLY, CDR2 FYNNEI, per germline. After removal of 3 bases from V and 6 bases from J, the junction contained 5 bases not matched to a gene. The length of the CDR3 is 13 residues. The CDR3 sequence is CASSDRGNSEQYF. Here the CDR3 DNA reads TGTGCCAGCAGTGACAGGGGGAACAGCGAGCAGTACTTC.

This sequence joins TRBV5-1 and TRBJ2-1; TRBD1 matches 9 bases. The V segment lost 2 bases and the J segment 8 bases; nucleotides outside the gene matches: 8. Germline V gives CDR1 SGHRS, CDR2 YFSETQ. The CDR3 has 15 amino acids. CDR3 loop: CASSFRDREKDEQFF. CDR3 in DNA: TGCGCCAGCAGCTTCCGGGACAGGGAAAAGGATGAGCAGTTCTTC.

The genes are TRBV11-3 and TRBJ2-1; a possible D gene is TRBD2 (6 bases). The germline CDR1 and CDR2 sequences are SGHNT and YENEEA. Trimming took 4 bases from V and 4 from J, leaving 8 bases between them. The CDR3 spans 13 residues. In DNA, the CDR3 is TGTGCCAGCAGCTCAGGGACTTACAATGAGCAGTTCTTC. This encodes CASSSGTYNEQFF.

The chain combines TRBV11-3 with TRBJ2-7; TRBD2 matches at 8 bases. Germline CDR1 is SGHNT and CDR2 is YENEEA. V shed 6 bases and J 5 bases; nucleotides not matched to a gene: 12. There are 15 residues in the CDR3. The CDR3, as DNA: TGTGCCAGCAGGGACATCAGCGGGAGCAACCACGAGCAGTACTTC. Its translation is CASRDISGSNHEQYF.

The J gene is TRBJ1-5, the V gene TRBV4-1; D call uncertain. Looked up from germline, CDR1 is MGHRA and CDR2 is YSYEKL. This CDR3 region has 14 residues. V was pared by 4 bases and J by 6 bases, with 13 bases between. This CDR3 is CASSPTPAGQPQHF. The CDR3 DNA reads TGCGCCAGCAGCCCGACCCCGGCGGGTCAGCCCCAGCATTTT.

This sequence joins TRBV7-3 and TRBJ1-3; maybe TRBD1 (5 bases). From germline, CDR1 is SGHTA and CDR2 FQGTGA. Trimming shortened V by 5 bases and J by 0 bases, and 5 bases separated the two germline ends. The CDR3 contains 13 residues. The CDR3 protein is CASSTGSGNTIYF. In nucleotides, the CDR3 is TGTGCCAGCAGCACAGGCTCTGGAAACACCATATATTTT.

The genes are TRBV2 and TRBJ1-6; TRBD1 matches at 8 bases. V trimming: 3 bases; J trimming: 9 bases; junction bases outside the gene matches: 7. The CDR3 extends over 15 amino acids. In germline, CDR1 is SNHLY, CDR2 FYNNEI. CDR3 coding DNA: TGTGCCAGCAGTGACAGGGACAGGTCTAGTTCACCCCTCCACTTT. Protein product: CASSDRDRSSSPLHF.

The rearrangement uses TRBV5-1 and TRBJ1-4; possibly TRBD1 for D (6 bases). Germline values: CDR1 SGHRS, CDR2 YFSETQ. This CDR3 is built from 15 residues. Trimming took off 0 bases at V and 8 bases at J, with 14 bases between the two ends. The CDR3 DNA is TGCGCCAGCAGCTTGGCCATGGGGGCTCGGGAAAAACTGTTTTTT. Its protein is CASSLAMGAREKLFF.